The 13 T cell receptor beta chains below all came from one sample that was sequenced in a study of T cell responses to AZD1222 COVID-19 vaccine. Sequencing used immunoSEQ multiplex PCR; TCRdb keeps in-frame clones, though not all of them. The data hold approximately 120,000 clones, with approximately 91% observed a single time. The material was peripheral blood, obtained on day 0 of MenACWY control vaccination. The source is an adult in good health.

J is TRBJ2-3 and V is TRBV3-1 (or the pseudogene TRBV3-2); D unresolved. CDR3 length: 13 residues. V was clipped by 1 base and J by 4 bases, with 6 bases between them. Germline V gene sequence: CDR1 LGHDT, CDR2 YNNKEL (reference sequence). The CDR3 bases are TGTGCCAGCAGCCAAGCCCGCTCAGATACGCAGTATTTT. Translating it yields CASSQARSDTQYF.

The table lists this clone with a few counts. CDR3 coding DNA: TGTGCCAGCTCAGTAGCCGGGACAGGGTTTTCCTACGAGCAGTACTTC. Encoded protein: CASSVAGTGFSYEQYF. The chain uses TRBV18 and TRBJ2-7; 9 bases align to TRBD1. The CDR3 has 16 amino acids. Per the germline V gene, CDR1 is KGHSH and CDR2 is LQKENI. Losses at the gene ends were 5 bases for V and 1 base for J; bases not matched to a gene: 9.

This clone was seen once. The chain combines TRBV9 with TRBJ2-2; maybe TRBD1 (6 bases). Deletions cut 0 bases from V and 5 bases from J, with 14 bases between. Germline V gene data show CDR1 as SGDLS and CDR2 as YYNGEE. This CDR3 has 16 residues. CDR3 bases: TGTGCCAGCAGCGTAGCAGGGGCGGATGTGACCGGGGAGCTGTTTTTT. Amino acid sequence: CASSVAGADVTGELFF.

The chain joins TRBV6-4 to TRBJ2-3, with D possibly matching TRBD1 (5 bases). This CDR3 contains 16 residues. Trimming removed 2 bases at V and 0 bases at J, with 12 bases between. Looked up from germline, CDR1 is MRHNA and CDR2 is SNTAGT. This CDR3 reads CASSDGQGASTDTQYF. CDR3 sequence (DNA): TGTGCCAGCAGTGACGGCCAAGGGGCCAGCACAGATACGCAGTATTTT.

This clone appeared a single time. This rearrangement joins TRBV28 to TRBJ1-4; 9 positions agree with TRBD1. CDR3 length equals 14 residues. In germline, CDR1 is MDHEN, CDR2 SYDVKM. V shed 5 bases, J shed 7 bases, and the junction held 5 bases outside the gene matches. The CDR3 region is CASSSRQGGEKLFF. Written as DNA, the CDR3 is TGTGCCAGCAGTAGCCGACAGGGGGGTGAAAAACTGTTTTTT. Using reference TRBV28 and TRBJ1-4 for the parts outside the CDR3, the full variable domain is DVKVTQSSRYLVKRTGEKVFLECVQDMDHENMFWYRQDPGLGLRLIYFSYDVKMKEKGDIPEGYSVSREKKERFSLILESASTNQTSMYLCASSSRQGGEKLFFGSGTQLSVL.

The chain recombines TRBV6-4 with TRBJ2-1, with 8 bases that match TRBD2. CDR1 and CDR2 (germline): MRHNA, SNTAGT. This CDR3 comprises 15 residues. V was clipped by 3 bases and J by 4 bases; unmatched bases: 5. The CDR3 DNA reads TGTGCCAGCAGTGATGTAGCGGGAAATTACAATGAGCAGTTCTTC. Protein sequence: CASSDVAGNYNEQFF.

The V and J genes are TRBV27 and TRBJ1-4; 7 nucleotides line up with TRBD1. The germline gives CDR1 MNHEY, CDR2 SMNVEV (reference sequence). J lost 4 bases, V lost 6 bases, and 11 bases had no gene match. The CDR3 contains 16 residues. CDR3 sequence reads: CASSPATDRINEKLFF. CDR3 in DNA: TGTGCCAGCAGCCCTGCCACGGACAGGATTAATGAAAAACTGTTTTTT.

The chain uses TRBV4-1 and TRBJ2-3; TRBD2 might be the D (7 bases). This CDR3 is built from 16 residues. CDR1 and CDR2 (germline): MGHRA, YSYEKL. Trimming took 3 bases from V and 6 from J, leaving 19 bases between them. The CDR3 reads CASSQVRGLRVDTQYF. CDR3 sequence (DNA): TGCGCCAGCAGCCAGGTGCGGGGGCTCCGAGTGGATACGCAGTATTTT.

The rearrangement uses TRBV30 and TRBJ1-2; tentatively, D is TRBD1 (6 bases). This CDR3 spans 15 amino acids. CDR1 and CDR2 (germline): GTSNPN, SVGIG (reference sequence). Trimming left V 0 bases short and J 8 bases short, with 19 bases between. The CDR3 nucleotides read TGTGCCTGGAGTGTGGGCAGGGGTCGTGCGGGGGGCTACACCTTC. Amino acid sequence: CAWSVGRGRAGGYTF.

The chain has TRBV28 and TRBJ1-5; D might be TRBD1 (5 bases). CDR3 length: 14 amino acids. The germline V gene encodes CDR1 MDHEN and CDR2 SYDVKM. V was shortened by 6 bases and J by 4 bases, with 13 bases between the two germline ends. The CDR3 here is CASRGGHTNQPQHF. The CDR3, as DNA: TGTGCCAGCAGGGGGGGTCACACGAATCAGCCCCAGCATTTT.

V is TRBV6-6 and J is TRBJ2-1, with D perhaps assigned TRBD1 or TRBD2 (5 bases each). V lost 6 bases and J 4 bases, leaving 19 bases between the germline ends. The CDR3 has 16 amino acids. Germline assignment: CDR1 MNHNY and CDR2 SVGAGI (reference sequence). Here the CDR3 DNA reads TGTGCCAGCAGCCGATCCGGGACCCCCTATTACAATGAGCAGTTCTTC. Amino acids: CASSRSGTPYYNEQFF.

This clone appeared a single time. This chain uses TRBV30 with TRBJ1-1; D gene unclear. The CDR3 is 11 amino acids. Looked up from germline, CDR1 is GTSNPN and CDR2 is SVGIG (reference sequence). V dropped 2 bases and J dropped 8 bases, with 9 bases sitting between them. This chain's CDR3 is CAWSYRVEAFF. CDR3 DNA: TGTGCCTGGAGTTACCGGGTGGAAGCTTTCTTT.

The count of this clone is one. This chain connects TRBV6-2 or TRBV6-3 to TRBJ1-2; 9 bases agree with TRBD1. The CDR3 has 17 residues. The germline V gene has CDR1 MNHEY and CDR2 SVGEGT. The ends lost 5 bases at V and 0 bases at J; junction bases unmatched: 10. The CDR3 DNA reads TGTGCCAGCAGTCCGGGGTTTGGGACAGGGCCTAACTATGGCTACACCTTC. Translation gives CASSPGFGTGPNYGYTF.